The subject of this entry is one T cell receptor beta chain. Its antigen is unknown. Trimming removed 5 bases from V and 1 base from J, with 15 bases in between. The CDR3 runs 15 residues. CDR1 MNHNY and CDR2 SVGAGI come from the germline V gene (reference sequence). The data belong to a study of cytomegalovirus exposure and HLA in healthy donors. On the study more broadly: From HLA-typed donors, an early data release held tens of millions of unique TCRs. The Caucasian-associated ancestry cluster held around 76% of 350 to 450 genotyped donors.

Vbeta (60) and Jbeta (13) primers were used in the PCR. Clones were read by immunoSEQ multiplex PCR, and TCRdb kept only the in-frame ones, dropping some. The data contain approximately 130,000 clones, around 77% of them seen just once; the ten biggest clones take up more than 0.95%. Points from the study as a whole: A later analysis found TCR association rates differed by HLA locus, highest for DRB1 and lowest for HLA-C. TCR beta sequences reportedly predicted most subjects' HLA-A and HLA-B alleles accurately.

This clonotype originated in a man aged 50-60 years in good health and CMV-seronegative. This rearrangement joins TRBV6-6 to TRBJ2-7; maybe TRBD2 (5 bases). Sequencing input: PBMCs. In DNA, the CDR3 is TGTGCCAGCAGTACCCATGGAGGAGGATCCTACGAGCAGTACTTC. Its translation is CASSTHGGGSYEQYF.